This passage covers 9 T cell receptor beta chains from one sample sequenced in a study of CD8 T cells in ankylosing spondylitis. MiXCR, run by TCRdb on the 5' RACE reads, gives a single entry per CDR3 protein. This sample has 200,000 to 250,000 distinct CDR3 sequences, with about 10% found just once. Source material: blood, either unsorted or a sorted T cell fraction (not recorded which). Receptors originate from a male donor with ankylosing spondylitis or in good health (not recorded which).

CDR3 nucleotides: TGTGCCAGCAGCCAACCAGACTATGGCTACACCTTC. Protein product: CASSQPDYGYTF. The V call is TRBV3-1, the J call TRBJ1-2, with D unclear. Germline-derived CDR1 and CDR2 are LGHDT and YNNKEL (reference sequence). CDR3 length equals 12 residues. The V and J ends lost 2 bases and 3 bases respectively, with 4 bases between them.

This clonotype was seen a few times. The rearrangement joins TRBV5-1 to TRBJ2-7, with D possibly TRBD2 on 5 matching bases. Germline V gene lookup returns CDR1 SGHRS and CDR2 YFSETQ. CDR3 length: 15 amino acids. Trimming removed 0 bases from V and 4 bases from J, with 14 bases in between. The CDR3 is CASSLVGERDYEQYF. CDR3 nucleotides: TGCGCCAGCAGCTTGGTTGGGGAGCGAGATTACGAGCAGTACTTC. Together with reference TRBV5-1 and TRBJ2-7, the CDR3 gives the full variable domain: KAGVTQTPRYLIKTRGQQVTLSCSPISGHRSVSWYQQTPGQGLQFLFEYFSETQRNKGNFPGRFSGRQFSNSRSEMNVSTLELGDSALYLCASSLVGERDYEQYFGPGTRLTVT.

This clonotype has only a few counts. This rearrangement joins TRBV5-1 to TRBJ1-2; possible D gene TRBD1, 5 bases. CDR3 size: 16 residues. Trimming shortened V by 5 bases and J by 11 bases, and 28 bases separated the two germline ends. CDR1 SGHRS and CDR2 YFSETQ come from the germline V gene. The CDR3 loop reads CASSPAPSGGGWRYTF. In DNA form, the CDR3 reads TGCGCCAGCAGTCCGGCCCCTTCGGGGGGGGGATGGCGGTACACCTTC.

The chain combines TRBV2 with TRBJ1-2, with 7 bases identical to TRBD1. Germline V CDR1 and CDR2: SNHLY, FYNNEI. The CDR3 contains 12 residues. V shed 6 bases, J shed 7 bases, and the junction held 5 bases outside the gene matches. CDR3 amino acids: CASSQGGIGYTF. The DNA for the CDR3 is TGTGCCAGCAGCCAGGGGGGGATTGGCTACACCTTC.

This clonotype has at least ten counts. J is TRBJ1-2 and V is TRBV3-1, with a tentative D call TRBD1 (5 bases). Germline V gene lookup returns CDR1 LGHDT and CDR2 YNNKEL (reference sequence). V lost 3 bases, J lost 6 bases, and 11 bases lay in between. The CDR3 covers 13 residues. CDR3 in DNA: TGTGCCAGCAGCCACCTAGGGGAGGATGGCTACACCTTC. It yields the protein CASSHLGEDGYTF.

This clonotype has a handful of counts. J is TRBJ1-2 and V is TRBV5-1, with a tentative D call TRBD1 (5 bases). Trimming shortened V by 1 base and J by 6 bases, and 16 bases separated the two germline ends. CDR1 is SGHRS and CDR2 is YFSETQ in the germline V gene. This CDR3 region has 15 residues. Written as DNA, the CDR3 is TGCGCCAGCAGCTTGCTTTCCACAGGCTCGGATGGCTACACCTTC. It translates to CASSLLSTGSDGYTF.

This clonotype showed up many times. The rearrangement joins TRBV12-3 or TRBV12-4 to TRBJ2-5, with 9 bases identical to TRBD1. The V gene end was trimmed by 5 bases and the J gene end by 2 bases; junction bases not matched to a gene: 12. The CDR3 has 17 residues. The DNA of the CDR3 is TGTGCCAGCAGTCACCTACCCGGGACAGGGTCACAAGAGACCCAGTACTTC. Translating it yields CASSHLPGTGSQETQYF.

The chain couples TRBV20-1 to TRBJ2-1, with D perhaps assigned TRBD1 or TRBD2 (5 bases each). V dropped 3 bases and J dropped 7 bases, with 13 bases sitting between them. CDR1 is DFQATT, CDR2 SNEGSKA, per germline (reference sequence). The CDR3 contains 13 residues. The CDR3 loop is CSASQGVGNEQFF. The CDR3 DNA reads as TGCAGTGCTAGCCAGGGAGTAGGGAATGAGCAGTTCTTC.

This clonotype was detected once. The rearrangement links TRBV7-3 to TRBJ2-3; a weak D match, TRBD2 (5 bases). The V end lost 5 bases, the J end lost 5 bases, and 17 bases lay between the germline ends. Germline lookup yields CDR1 SGHTA and CDR2 FQGTGA. CDR3 size: 15 residues. CDR3 nucleotides: TGTGCCAGCAGCCCCTCCCGGGATTATAGAGATACGCAGTATTTT. This gives the protein CASSPSRDYRDTQYF. The full variable domain, completed using reference TRBV7-3 and TRBJ2-3, is GAGVSQTPSNKVTEKGKYVELRCDPISGHTALYWYRQSLGQGPEFLIYFQGTGAADDSGLPNDRFFAVRPEGSVSTLKIQRTERGDSAVYLCASSPSRDYRDTQYFGPGTRLTVL.